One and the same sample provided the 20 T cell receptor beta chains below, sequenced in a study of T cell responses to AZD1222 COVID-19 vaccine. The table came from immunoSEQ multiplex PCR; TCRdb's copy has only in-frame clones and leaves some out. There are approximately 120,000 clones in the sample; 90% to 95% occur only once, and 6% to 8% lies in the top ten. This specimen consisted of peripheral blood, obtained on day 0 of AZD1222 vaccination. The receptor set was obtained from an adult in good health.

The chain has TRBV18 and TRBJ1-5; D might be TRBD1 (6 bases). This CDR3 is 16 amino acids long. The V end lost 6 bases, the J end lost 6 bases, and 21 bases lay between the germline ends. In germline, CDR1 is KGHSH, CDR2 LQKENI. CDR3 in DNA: TGTGCCAGCTCGGAGGGGGAGCCGAATGTGGGTCAGCCCCAGCATTTT. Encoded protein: CASSEGEPNVGQPQHF.

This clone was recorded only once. CDR3 bases: TGTGCCAGCAGTGAGCCGGGACAGGGGGCGACTGAAGCTTTCTTT. Encoded protein: CASSEPGQGATEAFF. This chain links TRBV6-1 with TRBJ1-1; 12 bases align to TRBD1. The germline gives CDR1 MNHNS, CDR2 SASEGT. The CDR3 extends over 15 amino acids. J lost 5 bases, V lost 3 bases, and 4 bases had no gene match.

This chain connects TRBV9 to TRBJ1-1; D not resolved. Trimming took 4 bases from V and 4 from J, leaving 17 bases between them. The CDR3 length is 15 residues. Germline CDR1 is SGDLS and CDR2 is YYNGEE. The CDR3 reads CASSPLPSGTTEAFF. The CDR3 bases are TGTGCCAGCAGCCCTTTACCCTCGGGAACCACTGAAGCTTTCTTT.

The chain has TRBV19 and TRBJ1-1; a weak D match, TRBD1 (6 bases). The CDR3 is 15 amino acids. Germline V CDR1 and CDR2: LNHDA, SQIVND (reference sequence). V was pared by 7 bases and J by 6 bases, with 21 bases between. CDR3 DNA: TGTGCCAGTACCCGAGAGAGGGGAAAGGGGGCTGAAGCTTTCTTT. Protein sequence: CASTRERGKGAEAFF.

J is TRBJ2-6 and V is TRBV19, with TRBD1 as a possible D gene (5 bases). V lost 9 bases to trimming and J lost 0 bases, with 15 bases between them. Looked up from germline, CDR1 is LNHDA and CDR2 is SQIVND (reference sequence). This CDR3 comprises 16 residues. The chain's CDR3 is CASHLPGNSGANVLTF. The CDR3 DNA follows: TGTGCCAGCCACCTCCCAGGGAACTCTGGGGCCAACGTCCTGACTTTC.

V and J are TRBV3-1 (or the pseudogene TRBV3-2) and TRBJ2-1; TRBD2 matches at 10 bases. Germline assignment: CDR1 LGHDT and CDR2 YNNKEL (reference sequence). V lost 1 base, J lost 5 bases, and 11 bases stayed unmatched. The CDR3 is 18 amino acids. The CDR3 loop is CASSQGVVSGRSHNEQFF. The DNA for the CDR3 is TGTGCCAGCAGCCAAGGTGTAGTTAGCGGGAGGTCACACAATGAGCAGTTCTTC.

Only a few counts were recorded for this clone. The CDR3 nucleotides read TGCGCCAGCAGCTTGAGGGGACAGGGCGGCACCGGGGAGCTGTTTTTT. This sequence encodes CASSLRGQGGTGELFF. The rearrangement uses TRBV5-1 and TRBJ2-2; TRBD1 agrees at 9 bases. CDR1 and CDR2 from the germline V gene are SGHRS and YFSETQ. This CDR3 comprises 16 residues. After removal of 1 base from V and 4 bases from J, the junction contained 5 bases not matched to a gene.

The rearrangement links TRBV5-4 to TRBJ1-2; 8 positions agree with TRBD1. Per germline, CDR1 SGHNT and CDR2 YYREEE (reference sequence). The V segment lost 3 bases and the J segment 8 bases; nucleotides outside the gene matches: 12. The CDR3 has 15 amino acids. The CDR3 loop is CASSSQDGRGRGYTF. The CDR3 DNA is TGTGCCAGCAGCTCCCAGGATGGCAGGGGGCGCGGCTACACCTTC.

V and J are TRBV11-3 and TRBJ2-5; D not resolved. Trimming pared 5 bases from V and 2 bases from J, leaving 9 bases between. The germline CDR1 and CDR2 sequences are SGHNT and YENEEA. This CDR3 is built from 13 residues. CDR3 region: CASSARLQETQYF. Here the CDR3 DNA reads TGTGCCAGCAGCGCCCGATTACAAGAGACCCAGTACTTC. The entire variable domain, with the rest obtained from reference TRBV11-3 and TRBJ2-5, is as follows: EAGVVQSPRYKIIEKKQPVAFWCNPISGHNTLYWYLQNLGQGPELLIRYENEEAVDDSQLPKDRFSAERLKGVDSTLKIQPAELGDSAVYLCASSARLQETQYFGPGTRLLVL.

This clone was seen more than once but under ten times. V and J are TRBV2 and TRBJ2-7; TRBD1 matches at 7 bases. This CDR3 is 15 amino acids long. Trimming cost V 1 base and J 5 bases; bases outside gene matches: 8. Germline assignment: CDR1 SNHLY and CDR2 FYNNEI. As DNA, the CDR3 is TGTGCCAGCAGTGAAGATCAGACAGGGTTGAACGAGCAGTACTTC. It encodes CASSEDQTGLNEQYF.

DNA of the CDR3: TGTGCCAGCAGCCCACAAGAGACCCAGTACTTC. Translation gives CASSPQETQYF. The chain has TRBV7-9 and TRBJ2-5; D call uncertain. V lost 5 bases, J lost 2 bases, and 3 bases lay in between. The CDR3 spans 11 residues. Germline loops: CDR1 SEHNR, CDR2 FQNEAQ (reference sequence).

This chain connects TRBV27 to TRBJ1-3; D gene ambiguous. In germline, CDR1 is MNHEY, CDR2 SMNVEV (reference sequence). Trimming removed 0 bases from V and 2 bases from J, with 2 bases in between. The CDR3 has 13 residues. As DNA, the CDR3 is TGTGCCAGCAGTTTATCGACTGGAAACACCATATATTTT. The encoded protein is CASSLSTGNTIYF.

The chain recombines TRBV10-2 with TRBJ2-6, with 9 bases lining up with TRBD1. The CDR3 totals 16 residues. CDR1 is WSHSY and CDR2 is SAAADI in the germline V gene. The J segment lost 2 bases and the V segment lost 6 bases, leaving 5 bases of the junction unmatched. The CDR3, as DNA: TGCGCCAGCAGGGACAGGGGATCAACTGGGGCCAACGTCCTGACTTTC. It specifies CASRDRGSTGANVLTF.

CDR3 residues: CASSLTPGQGSLNTEAFF. The CDR3 DNA sequence: TGTGCCAGCAGCCTCACCCCGGGACAGGGTTCCTTGAACACTGAAGCTTTCTTT. J is TRBJ1-1 and V is TRBV7-9, with 9 bases matching TRBD1. The CDR3 spans 18 residues. Looked up from germline, CDR1 is SEHNR and CDR2 is FQNEAQ (reference sequence). Trimming took 5 bases from V and 0 from J; bases not matched to a gene: 13.

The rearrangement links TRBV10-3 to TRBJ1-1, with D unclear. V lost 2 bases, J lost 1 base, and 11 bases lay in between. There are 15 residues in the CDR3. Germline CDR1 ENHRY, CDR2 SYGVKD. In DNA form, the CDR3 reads TGTGCCATCAGTGAGGAATCGTGGACGAACACTGAAGCTTTCTTT. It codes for CAISEESWTNTEAFF.

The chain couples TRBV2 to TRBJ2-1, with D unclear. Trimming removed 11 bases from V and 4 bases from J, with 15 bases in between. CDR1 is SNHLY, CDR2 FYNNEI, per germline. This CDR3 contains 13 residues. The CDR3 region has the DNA TGTGCCGGGTCGCGGCGAGTATACAATGAGCAGTTCTTC. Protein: CAGSRRVYNEQFF.

The CDR3 sequence: CASSRSRQGLAPLHF. DNA for the CDR3: TGTGCCAGCAGCCGATCTCGACAGGGATTAGCCCCCCTCCACTTT. The chain recombines TRBV27 with TRBJ1-6; TRBD1 aligns across 7 bases. The CDR3 sequence is 15 residues long. With V trimmed by 6 bases and J by 13 bases, 15 bases remained unmatched. Germline V gives CDR1 MNHEY, CDR2 SMNVEV (reference sequence).

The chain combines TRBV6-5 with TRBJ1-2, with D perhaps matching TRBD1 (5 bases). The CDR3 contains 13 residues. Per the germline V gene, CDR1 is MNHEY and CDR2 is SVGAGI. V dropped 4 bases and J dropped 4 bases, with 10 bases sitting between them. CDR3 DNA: TGTGCCAGCAGTTCGCCGGGGACCTATGGCTACACCTTC. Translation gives CASSSPGTYGYTF.

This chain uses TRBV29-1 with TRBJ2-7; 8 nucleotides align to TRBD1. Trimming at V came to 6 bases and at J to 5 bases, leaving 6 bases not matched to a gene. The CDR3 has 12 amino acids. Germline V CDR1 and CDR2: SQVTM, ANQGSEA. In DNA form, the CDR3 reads TGCAGCGTCAAGGACAGGGACCACGAGCAGTACTTC. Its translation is CSVKDRDHEQYF.

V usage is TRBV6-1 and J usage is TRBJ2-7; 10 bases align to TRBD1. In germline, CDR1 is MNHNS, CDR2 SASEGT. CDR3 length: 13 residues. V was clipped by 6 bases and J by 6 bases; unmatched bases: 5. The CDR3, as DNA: TGTGCCAGCAGCGACAGGGGGCCCTCCGAGCAGTACTTC. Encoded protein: CASSDRGPSEQYF.